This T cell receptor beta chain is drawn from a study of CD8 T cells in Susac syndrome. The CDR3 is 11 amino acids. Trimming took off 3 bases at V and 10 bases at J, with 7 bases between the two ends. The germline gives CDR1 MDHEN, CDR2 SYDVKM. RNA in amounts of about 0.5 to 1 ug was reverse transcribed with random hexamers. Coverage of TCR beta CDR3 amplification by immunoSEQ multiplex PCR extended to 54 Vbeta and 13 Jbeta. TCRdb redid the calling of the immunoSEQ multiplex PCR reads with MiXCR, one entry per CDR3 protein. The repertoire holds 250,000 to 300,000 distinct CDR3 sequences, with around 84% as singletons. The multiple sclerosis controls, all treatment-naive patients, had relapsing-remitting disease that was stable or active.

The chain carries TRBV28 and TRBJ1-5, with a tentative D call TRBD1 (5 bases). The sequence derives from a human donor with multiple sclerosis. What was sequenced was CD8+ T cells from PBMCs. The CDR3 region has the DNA TGTGCCAGCAGTTTCCAGGGACCCCAGCATTTT. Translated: CASSFQGPQHF. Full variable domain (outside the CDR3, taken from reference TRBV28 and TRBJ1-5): DVKVTQSSRYLVKRTGEKVFLECVQDMDHENMFWYRQDPGLGLRLIYFSYDVKMKEKGDIPEGYSVSREKKERFSLILESASTNQTSMYLCASSFQGPQHFGDGTRLSIL.